The rows below give T cell receptor beta chains drawn from one sample of a study of blood T cell repertoires in COVID-19. Clones were read by immunoSEQ multiplex PCR, and TCRdb kept only the in-frame ones, dropping some. The data hold about 64,000 clones, with 88% observed a single time. What was sequenced was peripheral blood. These receptors were obtained from a man between 65 and 85 years old with acute or convalescent COVID-19. The CDR3 runs from the conserved cysteine through the conserved F or W. Fields, in order: J gene, clone size, V gene, D gene, CDR3 protein, CDR3 DNA. A D gene is named only where the DNA matches it firmly. A row's size may be missing; if present it is once, few, many or a size class.

TRBJ2-7,.,TRBV2,.,CASSENSGGSYEQYF,TGTGCCAGCAGTGAAAACTCAGGCGGGTCCTACGAGCAGTACTTC
TRBJ1-6,once,TRBV5-6,.,CASSFVPGGSYNSPLHF,TGTGCCAGCAGCTTCGTTCCCGGGGGCTCCTATAATTCACCCCTCCACTTT
TRBJ2-1,.,TRBV27,TRBD2,CASTLFSGGARNEQFF,TGTGCCAGCACCCTGTTTAGCGGGGGGGCCAGGAATGAGCAGTTCTTC
TRBJ2-7,.,TRBV6-5,.,CASSRTDYEQYF,TGTGCCAGCAGTCGGACAGACTACGAGCAGTACTTC
TRBJ1-2,.,TRBV6-2/TRBV6-3,.,CASSLRRGTLYGYTF,TGTGCCAGCAGTCTACGTCGAGGAACCCTCTATGGCTACACCTTC
TRBJ2-7,once,TRBV6-5,TRBD1,CASRGDSSSYEQYF,TGTGCCAGCAGGGGGGACAGTAGCTCCTACGAGCAGTACTTC
TRBJ2-7,.,TRBV15,TRBD1,CATRPGQGRGEQYF,TGTGCCACCAGACCGGGACAGGGTCGGGGTGAGCAGTACTTC
TRBJ1-2,once,TRBV10-2,TRBD1,CASKDRGYGYTF,TGCGCCAGCAAAGACAGGGGCTATGGCTACACCTTC
TRBJ1-1,.,TRBV30,.,CAWSVVGRGRMNTEAFF,TGTGCCTGGAGTGTTGTGGGCAGGGGACGGATGAACACTGAAGCTTTCTTT
TRBJ1-1,.,TRBV27,TRBD1,CASSSNRGRPNTEAFF,TGTGCCAGCAGTTCAAACAGGGGCCGGCCGAACACTGAAGCTTTCTTT
TRBJ2-7,.,TRBV7-6,.,CASSLGGGLYYEQYF,TGTGCCAGCAGCTTAGGGGGCGGTCTTTACTACGAGCAGTACTTC
TRBJ1-2,.,TRBV28,.,CASSLGRQLINYGYTF,TGTGCCAGCTCCCTCGGGCGACAGTTGATTAACTATGGCTACACCTTC
TRBJ2-7,few,TRBV11-2,.,CASSLAGIPYEQYF,TGTGCCAGCAGCTTAGCAGGGATTCCCTACGAGCAGTACTTC
TRBJ2-4,.,TRBV29-1,.,CSVALSLAKNIQYF,TGCAGCGTTGCCCTGTCTCTAGCCAAAAACATTCAGTACTTC
TRBJ2-2,.,TRBV30,TRBD1,CAWKPDTWTGGAILDTGELFF,TGTGCCTGGAAACCGGACACGTGGACAGGGGGCGCTATTTTGGACACCGGGGAGCTGTTTTTT
TRBJ1-2,few,TRBV28,.,CASSPYDSSFYGYTF,TGTGCCAGCAGTCCTTACGACAGTTCCTTCTATGGCTACACCTTC
TRBJ1-2,.,TRBV27,TRBD1,CASSSSGQGRGYTF,TGTGCCAGCAGTTCGTCGGGACAGGGAAGAGGCTACACCTTC
TRBJ1-2,.,TRBV30,.,CAWSVTGYGGYTF,TGTGCCTGGAGTGTAACGGGGTACGGTGGCTACACCTTC
TRBJ1-1,.,TRBV30,.,CAWSIRGLLMNTEAFF,TGTGCCTGGAGTATTCGGGGACTGCTCATGAACACTGAAGCTTTCTTT
TRBJ2-1,.,TRBV7-9,.,CASSLFGDFSYNEQFF,TGTGCCAGCAGCTTATTTGGCGACTTCTCCTACAATGAGCAGTTCTTC
TRBJ2-1,.,TRBV6-4,TRBD2,CASSAGLAGGGKQFF,TGTGCCAGCAGCGCGGGACTAGCGGGGGGCGGGAAGCAGTTCTTC
TRBJ2-2,once,TRBV7-8,TRBD1,CASSPRQGYNGELFF,TGTGCCAGCAGCCCCAGACAGGGGTACAACGGGGAGCTGTTTTTT
TRBJ2-7,.,TRBV7-2,TRBD2,CASSLVSGGAAEQYF,TGTGCCAGCAGCTTAGTGAGCGGGGGGGCCGCCGAGCAGTACTTC
TRBJ2-2,.,TRBV29-1,.,CSVVLPAPGSGELFF,TGCAGCGTCGTACTACCCGCTCCAGGGTCCGGGGAGCTGTTTTTT
TRBJ1-1,few,TRBV7-3,.,CASSSSGTQYTEAFF,TGTGCCAGCAGCTCGTCCGGGACACAATACACTGAAGCTTTCTTT
TRBJ1-1,few,TRBV14,.,CASSQQQLMNTEAFF,TGTGCCAGCAGCCAGCAACAGCTCATGAACACTGAAGCTTTCTTT
TRBJ2-1,.,TRBV27,TRBD2,CASSPGGQYNEQFF,TGTGCCAGTTCTCCGGGGGGTCAATACAATGAGCAGTTCTTC
TRBJ2-2,.,TRBV11-2,TRBD2,CASSRSRSGGAQAGELFF,TGTGCCAGCAGCCGCTCGCGGAGCGGGGGGGCCCAGGCCGGGGAGCTGTTTTTT
TRBJ1-5,.,TRBV29-1,.,CSVETGGNQPQHF,TGCAGCGTTGAAACGGGAGGCAATCAGCCCCAGCATTTT
TRBJ2-7,few,TRBV7-9,TRBD1,CASSRQGGEQYF,TGTGCCAGCAGCCGACAGGGCGGCGAGCAGTACTTC
TRBJ2-2,.,TRBV11-2,.,CASSLFRGGTGELFF,TGTGCCAGCAGCTTATTCAGGGGTGGCACCGGGGAGCTGTTTTTT
TRBJ2-2,.,TRBV27,TRBD1,CASSLGTGGVLNTGELFF,TGTGCCAGCAGTTTAGGGACAGGGGGCGTCCTTAACACCGGGGAGCTGTTTTTT
TRBJ2-6,.,TRBV13,.,CASSSRDSGANVLTF,TGTGCCAGCAGTTCGCGGGACTCTGGGGCCAACGTCCTGACTTTC
TRBJ2-3,.,TRBV27,.,CASSLSATGADTQYF,TGTGCCAGCAGTTTATCTGCTACAGGTGCAGATACGCAGTATTTT
TRBJ1-6,.,TRBV7-6,TRBD1,CASSLEAQGENSPLHF,TGTGCCAGCAGCTTAGAGGCACAGGGGGAAAATTCACCCCTCCACTTT
TRBJ1-1,.,TRBV25-1,TRBD1,CASSEKGRGLAEAFF,TGTGCCAGCAGTGAAAAGGGCAGGGGGCTCGCTGAAGCTTTCTTT
TRBJ1-1,.,TRBV28,.,CASSPNEEGKGTEAFF,TGTGCCAGCAGCCCTAATGAGGAGGGTAAAGGCACTGAAGCTTTCTTT
TRBJ2-1,.,TRBV19,.,CASSIWGSSSSYNEQFF,TGTGCCAGTAGTATTTGGGGCAGTAGCAGCTCCTACAATGAGCAGTTCTTC
TRBJ2-5,.,TRBV9,TRBD2,CASSVGRGSEETQYF,TGTGCCAGCAGCGTAGGGCGGGGGAGTGAGGAGACCCAGTACTTC
TRBJ2-2,once,TRBV27,.,CASSFGANTGELFF,TGTGCCAGCAGTTTCGGGGCGAACACCGGGGAGCTGTTTTTT
TRBJ1-1,.,TRBV7-2,.,CASSFRRGSSEAFF,TGTGCCAGCAGCTTCCGTCGGGGGAGCTCCGAAGCTTTCTTT
TRBJ2-2,.,TRBV10-3,TRBD1,CAIKGTALNTGELFF,TGTGCCATCAAAGGGACAGCTCTGAACACCGGGGAGCTGTTTTTT
TRBJ2-3,once,TRBV20-1,TRBD2,CSARGDYRLYF,TGCAGTGCCCGGGGGGACTATAGGTTGTATTTT
TRBJ1-6,.,TRBV6-5,TRBD1,CASSRQGNNSPLHF,TGTGCCAGCAGTCGACAGGGAAATAATTCACCCCTCCACTTT
TRBJ1-5,.,TRBV11-2,.,CASSLFGSIGPQHF,TGTGCCAGCAGCCTCTTCGGGTCGATAGGGCCCCAGCATTTT
TRBJ1-4,few,TRBV19,TRBD1,CASSRLGTATNEKLFF,TGTGCCAGTAGTAGACTCGGGACAGCAACTAATGAAAAACTGTTTTTT
TRBJ2-7,.,TRBV6-1,TRBD2,CASSESLAGPYEQYF,TGTGCCAGCAGTGAGTCATTAGCGGGACCATACGAGCAGTACTTC
TRBJ1-5,.,TRBV28,TRBD1,CASSLSGGRTQPQHF,TGTGCCAGCAGTTTATCAGGGGGGAGGACTCAGCCCCAGCATTTT
TRBJ1-1,.,TRBV6-2/TRBV6-3,.,CASSSSVFTLLNTEAFF,TGTGCCAGCAGTTCCAGTGTGTTTACCCTCCTGAACACTGAAGCTTTCTTT
TRBJ2-1,.,TRBV18,.,CASSPGGTAYNEQFF,TGTGCCAGCTCACCAGGGGGGACTGCCTACAATGAGCAGTTCTTC